A selection of T cell receptor beta chains follows, all from one sample in a study of T cell responses to AZD1222 COVID-19 vaccine. Sequencing was performed with immunoSEQ multiplex PCR; in TCRdb, only in-frame clones are kept and a portion is missing. The sample carries roughly 150,000 clones, around 90% recorded once. Source: peripheral blood, taken on day 0 of AZD1222 vaccination. The receptors stem from an adult in good health. CDR3s include the opening cysteine and the closing phenylalanine or tryptophan. A D gene is named only where the DNA matches it firmly. A clone size is listed for some rows: how often the clone was seen (once, few, many), or a class if it is expanded.

J gene | D gene | clone size | V gene | CDR3 DNA | CDR3 protein
TRBJ1-1 | TRBD1 | . | TRBV6-2/TRBV6-3 | TGTGCCAGCAGCCCCCGGGACAGAAACACTGAAGCTTTCTTT | CASSPRDRNTEAFF
TRBJ2-1 | . | . | TRBV5-4 | TGTGCCAGCAGCTTGGTAGGACTCGAGCAGTTCTTC | CASSLVGLEQFF
TRBJ2-7 | . | . | TRBV7-9 | TGTGCCAGCAGCCAGACAGCCTCATCGGACGAGCAGTACTTC | CASSQTASSDEQYF
TRBJ1-2 | . | . | TRBV27 | TGTGCCAGCAGTTTCCCAGGGATGGGAGGCTACACCTTC | CASSFPGMGGYTF
TRBJ1-1 | . | . | TRBV28 | TGTGCCAGCAGACCGGGCCTAGGGGCAGGCGCTGAAGCTTTCTTT | CASRPGLGAGAEAFF
TRBJ2-1 | . | . | TRBV9 | TGTGCCAGCAGCGAGGCCCCTGCCGCCCGCAATGAGCAGTTCTTC | CASSEAPAARNEQFF
TRBJ2-7 | TRBD2 | . | TRBV15 | TGTGCCACCAGGGTAGCGGGGGGCGAGCAGTACTTC | CATRVAGGEQYF
TRBJ2-1 | TRBD2 | . | TRBV5-1 | TGCGCCAGCAGCTCCGCGGGGGACTCCTACAATGAGCAGTTCTTC | CASSSAGDSYNEQFF
TRBJ2-3 | . | once | TRBV11-2 | TGTGCCAGCAGCGTGGGACGGCTGATCCGCACAGATACGCAGTATTTT | CASSVGRLIRTDTQYF
TRBJ1-2 | TRBD1 | . | TRBV10-3 | TGTGCCATCAGTCCCACTGACTCGACAGGGGAGAACTATGGCTACACCTTC | CAISPTDSTGENYGYTF
TRBJ1-2 | . | . | TRBV12-3/TRBV12-4 | TGTGCCAGCAGCAAAGGGGCACGAGGCTACACCTTC | CASSKGARGYTF
TRBJ2-3 | TRBD2 | once | TRBV2 | TGTGCCAGCATAAACCCCACTAGCGGGAGCACAGATACGCAGTATTTT | CASINPTSGSTDTQYF
TRBJ1-2 | . | . | TRBV6-5 | TGTGCCAGCAGTCCCGGCCCGTTTAACTATGGCTACACCTTC | CASSPGPFNYGYTF